These 28 T cell receptor beta chains were sequenced from one sample in a study of shared clonotypes between healthy human individuals. The method was immunoSEQ multiplex PCR; TCRdb's version includes in-frame clones alone and lacks a portion of them. Among over a million clones listed, 70% to 80% were seen once. Material: memory CD4+ T cells from PBMCs. Stated subset: CD45RA-negative fraction. Every receptor here comes from a man younger than 35 in good health. Some clones in this sample may be carry-over from other donors' samples.

The rearrangement joins TRBV12-1 to TRBJ2-3; the table gives TRBD1 as D, unverified against the DNA. TRBV12-1 is labeled a pseudogene. The CDR3 consists of 15 residues. The CDR3 nucleotides are TGTGCCAGCAGTCGTCCGGGACAGGGGGCAGATACGCAGTATTTT. It encodes CASSRPGQGADTQYF.

The chain uses TRBV10-3 and TRBJ1-2; 7 nucleotides line up with TRBD1. The CDR3 runs 13 residues. V lost 9 bases and J lost 0; bases outside the gene matches: 4. CDR1 is ENHRY and CDR2 is SYGVKD in the germline V gene. The CDR3: CAISGGANYGYTF. The CDR3 bases are TGTGCCATTTCAGGGGGAGCTAACTATGGCTACACCTTC.

This chain's CDR3 is CASSFSRSYNEQFF. The CDR3 DNA is TGTGCCAGCAGCTTCTCCCGCTCCTACAATGAGCAGTTCTTC. The chain combines TRBV5-5 with TRBJ2-1; D is uncertain. CDR1 is SGHKS and CDR2 is YYEKEE in the germline V gene (reference sequence). The CDR3 runs 14 residues. Trimming pared 2 bases from V and 0 bases from J, leaving 6 bases between.

This chain connects TRBV9 to TRBJ2-4; 9 nucleotides align to TRBD2. Germline CDR1 is SGDLS and CDR2 is YYNGEE. This CDR3 has 16 amino acids. Trimming removed 4 bases from V and 0 bases from J; junction bases left unmatched: 5. Here the CDR3 DNA reads TGTGCCAGCAGCACCACTAGCGGGCTAGCCAAAAACATTCAGTACTTC. This translates into CASSTTSGLAKNIQYF.

The chain links TRBV29-1 to TRBJ2-4; D could derive from TRBD1 or TRBD2 (6 bases each). In germline, CDR1 is SQVTM, CDR2 ANQGSEA. V shed 4 bases and J shed 9 bases, with 13 bases lying between them. The CDR3 covers 12 residues. CDR3 loop: CSVAAEGGIQYF. CDR3 sequence (DNA): TGCAGCGTTGCGGCAGAGGGGGGCATTCAGTACTTC.

This clone has at least ten counts. The chain uses TRBV5-1 and TRBJ1-1; tentative D call: TRBD1 (5 bases). Between the trimmed V and J ends, which lost 2 bases and 5 bases, there was a span of 10 bases. The CDR3 sequence is 13 residues long. Germline lookup yields CDR1 SGHRS and CDR2 YFSETQ. The CDR3 DNA is TGCGCCAGCAGCTTCGGACATGGAACTGAAGCTTTCTTT. Translated: CASSFGHGTEAFF.

This clone was detected only once. V and J are TRBV25-1 and TRBJ2-3; D not certain. This CDR3 spans 14 amino acids. Germline-derived CDR1 and CDR2 are MGHDK and SYGVNS. V was cut by 4 bases and J by 1 base, with 9 bases left in between. CDR3 sequence (DNA): TGTGCCAGCAGTGCAGACACACGCACAGATACGCAGTATTTT. Translation gives CASSADTRTDTQYF.

A note on this clone: It may be a read error: a sequence one base away is much more abundant. The rearrangement joins TRBV25-1 to TRBJ1-4; 8 bases align to TRBD1. The CDR3 consists of 15 residues. Germline values: CDR1 MGHDK, CDR2 SYGVNS. The chain's CDR3 is CASNEYTGGNEKLFF. CDR3 sequence (DNA): TGTGCCAGCAATGAATATACAGGGGGAAATGAAAAACTGTTTTTT.

The V call is TRBV6-5, the J call TRBJ2-7; D is unresolved. Deletions cut 0 bases from V and 2 bases from J, with 11 bases between. The CDR3 length is 15 residues. Germline V gives CDR1 MNHEY, CDR2 SVGAGI. The CDR3 sequence: CASSYSIVGTYEQYF. For the CDR3, the DNA is TGTGCCAGCAGTTACTCGATTGTGGGAACCTACGAGCAGTACTTC.

Note on this clone: This same CDR3 is encoded by further DNA sequences in the sample. The chain combines TRBV11-2 with TRBJ2-5, with a possible D match to TRBD2 (5 bases). This CDR3 has 13 residues. V was pared by 1 base and J by 5 bases, with 8 bases between. CDR1 and CDR2 from the germline V gene are SGHAT and FQNNGV. CDR3 sequence (DNA): TGTGCCAGCAGCTTAGGAGGGTGGGAGACCCAGTACTTC. Translating gives CASSLGGWETQYF.

This clone is a singleton in its sample. This chain connects TRBV10-1 to TRBJ2-7; a possible D gene is TRBD2 (6 bases). This CDR3 comprises 15 residues. Per the germline V gene, CDR1 is WNHNN and CDR2 is SYGVQD (reference sequence). Between the trimmed V and J ends, which lost 2 bases and 3 bases, there was a span of 14 bases. This chain's CDR3 is CASSEGIGRNYEQYF. DNA for the CDR3: TGCGCCAGCAGTGAGGGGATCGGGAGAAACTACGAGCAGTACTTC.

This rearrangement joins TRBV14 to TRBJ1-1; D might be TRBD1 (6 bases). The V gene lost 0 bases and the J gene lost 4 bases, with 12 bases spanning the gap. CDR3 length: 15 residues. Germline lookup yields CDR1 SGHDN and CDR2 FVKESK. Written as DNA, the CDR3 is TGTGCCAGCAGCCAAGATCGGCAGGGGCGCACTGAAGCTTTCTTT. It translates to CASSQDRQGRTEAFF.

The chain is built from TRBV5-6 and TRBJ1-1, with TRBD1 matching over 7 bases. The germline V gene has CDR1 SGHDT and CDR2 YYEEEE. The CDR3 is made up of 16 amino acids. V shed 5 bases and J 0 bases; nucleotides not matched to a gene: 10. The CDR3 DNA follows: TGTGCCAGCAGACGTGGGACAGCCCAAATGAACACTGAAGCTTTCTTT. It yields the protein CASRRGTAQMNTEAFF. Supplemented by reference TRBV5-6 and TRBJ1-1, the full variable domain reads DAGVTQSPTHLIKTRGQQVTLRCSPKSGHDTVSWYQQALGQGPQFIFQYYEEEERQRGNFPDRFSGHQFPNYSSELNVNALLLGDSALYLCASRRGTAQMNTEAFFGQGTRLTVV.

The chain joins TRBV5-4 to TRBJ2-5, with D maybe TRBD2 (6 bases). Per germline, CDR1 SGHNT and CDR2 YYREEE (reference sequence). Trimming removed 4 bases at V and 5 bases at J, with 15 bases between. CDR3 size: 14 residues. Written as DNA, the CDR3 is TGTGCCAGCAGCCCGGCGGGGACTGAGGAGACCCAGTACTTC. This encodes CASSPAGTEETQYF.

The chain joins TRBV7-8 to TRBJ1-6; D gene ambiguous. V was cut by 4 bases and J by 7 bases, with 11 bases left in between. The CDR3 totals 14 residues. Germline V lookup: CDR1 SGHVS, CDR2 FQNEAQ. DNA for the CDR3: TGTGCCAGCAGCTCAAACTCCGGAAATTCACCCCTCCACTTT. Residues: CASSSNSGNSPLHF. The entire variable domain, with the rest obtained from reference TRBV7-8 and TRBJ1-6, is as follows: GAGVSQSPRYKVAKRGQDVALRCDPISGHVSLFWYQQALGQGPEFLTYFQNEAQLDKSGLPSDRFFAERPEGSVSTLKIQRTQQEDSAVYLCASSSNSGNSPLHFGNGTRLTVT.

The rearrangement links TRBV28 to TRBJ1-5; perhaps TRBD1 as D (6 bases). CDR1 is MDHEN and CDR2 is SYDVKM in the germline V gene. CDR3 length: 14 amino acids. V gave up 5 bases and J gave up 4 bases, with 12 bases separating them. CDR3 residues: CASSPGTQNQPQHF. The CDR3 DNA follows: TGTGCCAGCAGTCCAGGGACACAGAATCAGCCCCAGCATTTT.

The chain has TRBV5-1 and TRBJ2-5; no firm D call. With 2 bases removed from V and 3 bases from J, the gap between germline ends came to 8 bases. This CDR3 has 13 amino acids. Germline V gives CDR1 SGHRS, CDR2 YFSETQ. CDR3 DNA sequence: TGCGCCAGCAGCTTTACCTTCGAAGAGACCCAGTACTTC. It is translated as CASSFTFEETQYF.

This chain links TRBV19 with TRBJ2-2, with D tentatively TRBD1 (5 bases). The CDR3 runs to 17 residues. CDR1 and CDR2 from the germline V gene are LNHDA and SQIVND (reference sequence). Trimming left V 4 bases short and J 6 bases short, with 21 bases between. The CDR3 is CASSTAQVSGEAGELFF. Written as DNA, the CDR3 is TGTGCCAGTAGTACCGCACAGGTCTCCGGAGAGGCCGGGGAGCTGTTTTTT.

The genes are TRBV19 and TRBJ1-1; D gene ambiguous. The CDR3 consists of 11 residues. V was clipped by 4 bases and J by 4 bases, with 4 bases between them. The germline V gene has CDR1 LNHDA and CDR2 SQIVND (reference sequence). The CDR3 reads CASSRATEAFF. The CDR3 region has the DNA TGTGCCAGTAGTAGGGCCACTGAAGCTTTCTTT.

V usage is TRBV6-5 and J usage is TRBJ2-7, with TRBD2 matching 8 bases. Losses at the gene ends were 0 bases for V and 4 bases for J; bases not matched to a gene: 5. From germline, CDR1 is MNHEY and CDR2 SVGAGI. This CDR3 is built from 15 residues. CDR3: CASSYSDSGVYEQYF. The DNA for the CDR3 is TGTGCCAGCAGTTACTCAGATAGCGGGGTTTACGAGCAGTACTTC.

This clone occurred once. This sequence joins TRBV6-1 and TRBJ2-3; TRBD1 aligns across 7 bases. Losses at the gene ends were 0 bases for V and 10 bases for J; bases not matched to a gene: 10. There are 15 residues in the CDR3. In germline, CDR1 is MNHNS, CDR2 SASEGT. The CDR3 nucleotides read TGTGCCAGCAGTGAAGCGCTGAGACAGGGTTTTTCGCAGTATTTT. It yields the protein CASSEALRQGFSQYF.

CDR3: CASRLAGSYEQYF. For the CDR3, the DNA is TGTGCCTCCCGACTAGCGGGCTCCTACGAGCAGTACTTC. The rearrangement links TRBV30 to TRBJ2-5, with TRBD2 matching over 10 bases. The DNA end is a closer match to TRBJ2-7, so the J assignment may be wrong. The CDR3 runs 13 residues. The germline V gene has CDR1 GTSNPN and CDR2 SVGIG (reference sequence).

V and J are TRBV4-3 and TRBJ2-5, with TRBD2 identical over 10 bases. The CDR3 has 16 residues. Germline CDR1 is LGHNA and CDR2 is YSLEER. The V segment lost 0 bases and the J segment 7 bases; nucleotides outside the gene matches: 8. CDR3 nucleotides: TGCGCCAGCAGCCAAGAACAGCGGGAGGGCCTGGGGACCCAGTACTTC. Protein sequence: CASSQEQREGLGTQYF.

CDR3 sequence reads: CASSLAGSFSYEQYF. The CDR3 DNA follows: TGTGCCAGCAGCTTAGCGGGTTCCTTCTCCTACGAGCAGTACTTC. The chain uses TRBV7-8 and TRBJ2-7; no definite D call. This CDR3 contains 15 residues. Germline V gives CDR1 SGHVS, CDR2 FQNEAQ. Trimming cost V 0 bases and J 0 bases, with 9 bases left between them.

The genes are TRBV2 and TRBJ2-7, with D possibly matching TRBD1 (5 bases). This CDR3 region has 12 residues. Germline V gene data show CDR1 as SNHLY and CDR2 as FYNNEI. V shed 7 bases and J shed 1 base, with 8 bases lying between them. The CDR3 sequence is CASTRESYEQYF. The CDR3 nucleotides read TGTGCCAGCACCAGGGAATCCTACGAGCAGTACTTC.

This chain connects TRBV5-1 to TRBJ1-2; tentative D call: TRBD1 (5 bases). V was trimmed by 0 bases and J by 4 bases, leaving 13 bases between them. The CDR3 sequence is 15 residues long. Germline V gene sequence: CDR1 SGHRS, CDR2 YFSETQ. The CDR3 spells CASSLARGDGYGYTF. The DNA of the CDR3 is TGCGCCAGCAGCTTGGCCCGGGGGGACGGCTATGGCTACACCTTC.

Worth noting for this clone: Other DNA sequences in the sample encode the same CDR3. The rearrangement links TRBV7-2 to TRBJ1-2, with D hard to call. In germline, CDR1 is SGHTA, CDR2 FQGNSA. The CDR3 is 13 residues long. The germline V and J ends were trimmed by 1 base and 6 bases, with 9 bases remaining between them. CDR3 coding DNA: TGTGCCAGCAGCTTAGTGGAAGGGAATGGCTACACCTTC. It encodes CASSLVEGNGYTF.

This chain connects TRBV5-1 to TRBJ2-1, with no clear D. CDR1 and CDR2 (germline): SGHRS, YFSETQ. Trimming removed 0 bases at V and 3 bases at J, with 7 bases between. This CDR3 is 14 amino acids long. CDR3 coding DNA: TGCGCCAGCAGCTTGGGGAACAACTACAATGAGCAGTTCTTC. Amino acid sequence: CASSLGNNYNEQFF.